These 13 T cell receptor beta chains share one sample of origin, sequenced in a study of Tregs in tolerant kidney transplant recipients. Generated by immunoSEQ multiplex PCR, the TCRdb table keeps only in-frame clones and is missing some. The sample carries 84,000 or so clones, roughly 93% recorded once. Mixed chimerism was transient after nonmyeloablative marrow transplants from related graft donors. Material: CD4+ T cells from blood (PBMCs), obtained 12 months after the transplant. These receptor sequences come from a human patient who received a combined kidney and bone marrow transplant. These T cells may partly come from the graft donor.

The CDR3 is CAISESTGYGYTF. CDR3 nucleotides: TGTGCCATCAGTGAAAGTACGGGGTATGGCTACACCTTC. The genes are TRBV10-3 and TRBJ1-2; no firm D call. The CDR3 has 13 amino acids. V was shortened by 3 bases and J by 5 bases, with 10 bases between the two germline ends. Germline values: CDR1 ENHRY, CDR2 SYGVKD.

The chain is built from TRBV7-3 and TRBJ2-1; possibly TRBD1 for D (6 bases). Germline CDR1 SGHTA, CDR2 FQGTGA. The CDR3 runs 17 residues. Trimming took off 1 base at V and 9 bases at J, with 22 bases between the two ends. The chain's CDR3 is CASSLNRVGAYYGEQFF. CDR3 nucleotide sequence: TGTGCCAGCAGCTTAAATAGGGTGGGGGCTTATTACGGTGAGCAGTTCTTC.

This clone was observed a single time. The chain couples TRBV5-1 to TRBJ1-5; 10 nucleotides line up with TRBD1. V lost 0 bases to trimming and J lost 4 bases; unmatched junction nucleotides: 1. CDR1 and CDR2 (germline): SGHRS, YFSETQ. CDR3 length: 15 amino acids. The CDR3 reads CASSLGQGANQPQHF. The CDR3, as DNA: TGCGCCAGCAGCTTGGGACAGGGGGCGAATCAGCCCCAGCATTTT.

The rearrangement links TRBV5-1 to TRBJ1-4, with D uncertain. Germline CDR1 is SGHRS and CDR2 is YFSETQ. The CDR3 totals 15 residues. Trimming took 5 bases from V and 0 from J, leaving 11 bases between them. CDR3 DNA: TGCGCCAGCAGAGCAGAAGAGGCAACTAATGAAAAACTGTTTTTT. Protein: CASRAEEATNEKLFF.

V is TRBV7-2 and J is TRBJ1-4; D might be TRBD1 (5 bases). The length of the CDR3 is 14 residues. The germline CDR1 and CDR2 sequences are SGHTA and FQGNSA. Trimming removed 5 bases at V and 8 bases at J, with 15 bases between. CDR3 coding DNA: TGTGCCAGCAGCCCGTCTGGGGGGGGAGAAAAACTGTTTTTT. Amino acid sequence: CASSPSGGGEKLFF.

The chain has TRBV2 and TRBJ2-5; D gene unclear. Germline V gene sequence: CDR1 SNHLY, CDR2 FYNNEI. The CDR3 contains 11 residues. Trimming shortened V by 2 bases and J by 5 bases, and 3 bases separated the two germline ends. CDR3 amino acids: CASSEYETQYF. The CDR3 nucleotides read TGTGCCAGCAGTGAATATGAGACCCAGTACTTC.

The chain has TRBV7-2 and TRBJ1-2, with D maybe TRBD1 (5 bases). Per germline, CDR1 SGHTA and CDR2 FQGNSA. V was cut by 1 base and J by 2 bases, with 11 bases left in between. CDR3 length: 15 amino acids. CDR3 protein: CASSLVQGANYGYTF. As DNA, the CDR3 is TGTGCCAGCAGCTTAGTCCAGGGTGCGAACTATGGCTACACCTTC. Together with reference TRBV7-2 and TRBJ1-2, the CDR3 gives the full variable domain: GAGVSQSPSNKVTEKGKDVELRCDPISGHTALYWYRQSLGQGLEFLIYFQGNSAPDKSGLPSDRFSAERTGGSVSTLTIQRTQQEDSAVYLCASSLVQGANYGYTFGSGTRLTVV.

The chain links TRBV5-4 to TRBJ1-2; D gene uncertain. Germline CDR1 SGHNT, CDR2 YYREEE (reference sequence). The CDR3 runs 13 residues. The V end was cut by 1 base, the J end by 3 bases, with 7 bases between. The chain's CDR3 is CASSLRPHYGYTF. CDR3 nucleotides: TGTGCCAGCAGCTTGCGTCCTCACTATGGCTACACCTTC.

The V gene is TRBV7-2, the J gene TRBJ2-7, with a possible D match to TRBD1 (6 bases). The V gene lost 4 bases and the J gene lost 0 bases, with 13 bases spanning the gap. The germline gives CDR1 SGHTA, CDR2 FQGNSA. The CDR3 spans 15 residues. In nucleotides, the CDR3 is TGTGCCAGCAGCTCACCGGGACATAACTCCTACGAGCAGTACTTC. It codes for CASSSPGHNSYEQYF.

This clone was seen a single time. V gene TRBV6-4 combines with J gene TRBJ2-2, with unresolved D. Germline lookup yields CDR1 MRHNA and CDR2 SNTAGT. There are 14 residues in the CDR3. Trimming stripped 4 bases from V and 6 bases from J, with 12 bases between. Written as DNA, the CDR3 is TGTGCCAGCAGTGCGGAAGAAGGAGCCGGGGAGCTGTTTTTT. It translates to CASSAEEGAGELFF.

The chain combines TRBV7-9 with TRBJ2-5, with 8 nucleotides matching TRBD1. The end of the DNA is better explained by TRBJ2-7, so the J call may be wrong. CDR1 and CDR2 from the germline V gene are SEHNR and FQNEAQ (reference sequence). This CDR3 region has 17 residues. The CDR3 DNA reads as TGTGCCAGCTATCGAGGACAGGGCCCCACACATTCCTACGAGCAGTACTTC. Translation gives CASYRGQGPTHSYEQYF.

The chain recombines TRBV6-4 with TRBJ2-3; TRBD1 might be the D (5 bases). Germline loops: CDR1 MRHNA, CDR2 SNTAGT. This CDR3 contains 14 residues. Between the trimmed V and J ends, which lost 2 bases and 3 bases, there was a span of 9 bases. CDR3 in amino acids: CASSDQGITDTQYF. The CDR3 DNA reads as TGTGCCAGCAGTGACCAGGGCATTACAGATACGCAGTATTTT.

This clone has more than one count but fewer than ten. The CDR3 DNA is TGTGCCAGCAGTTCCGGGACTAGCTCCTACAATGAGCAGTTCTTC. Translated: CASSSGTSSYNEQFF. The gene calls are TRBV7-2 and TRBJ2-1, with 8 bases identical to TRBD2. V gave up 6 bases and J gave up 0 bases; unmatched junction bases: 4. The CDR3 has 15 amino acids. The germline V gene encodes CDR1 SGHTA and CDR2 FQGNSA.